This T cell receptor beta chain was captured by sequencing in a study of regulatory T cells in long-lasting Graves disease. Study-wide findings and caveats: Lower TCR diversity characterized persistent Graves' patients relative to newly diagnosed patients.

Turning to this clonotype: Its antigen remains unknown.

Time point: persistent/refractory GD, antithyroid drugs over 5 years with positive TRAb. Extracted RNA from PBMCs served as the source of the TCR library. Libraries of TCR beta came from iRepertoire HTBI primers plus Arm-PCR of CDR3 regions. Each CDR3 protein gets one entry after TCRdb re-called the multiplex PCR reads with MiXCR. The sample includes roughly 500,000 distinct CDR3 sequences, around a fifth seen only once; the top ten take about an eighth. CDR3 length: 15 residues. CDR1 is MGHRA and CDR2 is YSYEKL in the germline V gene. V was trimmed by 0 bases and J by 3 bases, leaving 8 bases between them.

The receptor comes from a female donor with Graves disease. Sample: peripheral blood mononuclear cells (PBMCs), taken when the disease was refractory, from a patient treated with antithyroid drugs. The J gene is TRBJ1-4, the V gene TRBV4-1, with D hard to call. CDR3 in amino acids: CASSQDSRANEKLFF. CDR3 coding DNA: TGCGCCAGCAGCCAAGATTCGAGGGCTAATGAAAAACTGTTTTTT.